Below, 28 T cell receptor beta chains from the same sample are listed, as sequenced in a study of T-cell reconstitution after alpha-beta-depleted transplantation in children. Unique molecular identifiers featured in how the TCRbeta library was prepared. TCRdb reprocessed the PCR reads with MiXCR, giving one entry per CDR3 protein. The table lists about 290,000 distinct CDR3 sequences, roughly 9.1% of them singletons. Material: PBMCs, obtained before TCRalphabeta/CD19-depleted stem cell transplant. These TCRs come from a boy younger than two with acute myeloid leukemia, due to receive a stem cell transplant.

This clonotype was observed at least ten times. V and J are TRBV7-8 and TRBJ2-3; 9 positions agree with TRBD2. V trimming: 0 bases; J trimming: 5 bases; junction bases outside the gene matches: 6. This CDR3 comprises 16 residues. Germline values: CDR1 SGHVS, CDR2 FQNEAQ. The DNA of the CDR3 is TGTGCCAGCAGCTTAGCGCCCAGCGGGGGGATAGATACGCAGTATTTT. It yields the protein CASSLAPSGGIDTQYF.

This clonotype appeared many times. V gene TRBV2 combines with J gene TRBJ2-7, with 9 nucleotides matching TRBD1. Germline V lookup: CDR1 SNHLY, CDR2 FYNNEI. The V segment lost 5 bases and the J segment 5 bases; nucleotides outside the gene matches: 13. The CDR3 loop spans 16 amino acids. Here the CDR3 reads CASSYPDRGYMHEQYF. In nucleotides, the CDR3 is TGTGCCAGCAGTTACCCGGACAGGGGATATATGCACGAGCAGTACTTC. The variable domain in full, completed from reference TRBV2 and TRBJ2-7, reads EPEVTQTPSHQVTQMGQEVILRCVPISNHLYFYWYRQILGQKVEFLVSFYNNEISEKSEIFDDQFSVERPDGSNFTLKIRSTKLEDSAMYFCASSYPDRGYMHEQYFGPGTRLTVT.

The V and J genes are TRBV21-1 and TRBJ2-7. TRBV21-1 represents a pseudogene. CDR3 size: 16 residues. As DNA, the CDR3 is TGTGCCAGCAGCAAAGTGACGGAATGCGGCTCCTACGAGCAGTACTTC. Its translation: CASSKVTECGSYEQYF.

This clonotype was counted ten times or more. The V call is TRBV5-1, the J call TRBJ2-5; 9 nucleotides match TRBD1. J gave up 5 bases and V 1 base, and 6 bases lay outside the gene matches. Germline V gene lookup returns CDR1 SGHRS and CDR2 YFSETQ. The CDR3 loop spans 15 amino acids. The CDR3 coding sequence is TGCGCCAGCAGCTTGACCGGGACAGGGCTGGAGACCCAGTACTTC. Its protein product is CASSLTGTGLETQYF.

This clonotype was recorded many times. V is TRBV12-3 or TRBV12-4 and J is TRBJ2-2; D is unclear. The CDR3 loop spans 14 amino acids. Between the trimmed V and J ends, which lost 6 bases and 7 bases, there was a span of 15 bases. CDR3 residues: CASRPRLSSGELFF. The CDR3 DNA is TGTGCCAGCAGACCAAGGTTAAGTAGCGGGGAGCTGTTTTTT.

This clonotype was detected a few times. The chain carries TRBV10-3 and TRBJ1-3; 9 positions match TRBD1. Trimming cost V 8 bases and J 0 bases; bases outside gene matches: 8. CDR1 and CDR2 from the germline V gene are ENHRY and SYGVKD. This CDR3 region has 16 residues. The DNA for the CDR3 is TGTGCCATCCGGACAGGGGAGGGGTCCTCTGGAAACACCATATATTTT. Protein sequence: CAIRTGEGSSGNTIYF.

This clonotype has a handful of counts. This sequence joins TRBV5-6 and TRBJ2-1; 9 bases align to TRBD2. The length of the CDR3 is 18 residues. Germline V CDR1 and CDR2: SGHDT, YYEEEE. The trim removed 0 bases at V and 2 bases at J, leaving 9 bases unmatched. The CDR3 spells CASSLELAGPSPYNEQFF. In DNA, the CDR3 is TGTGCCAGCAGCTTGGAACTAGCGGGCCCCTCTCCCTACAATGAGCAGTTCTTC.

This clonotype was picked up many times. This chain connects TRBV7-2 to TRBJ2-5, with D possibly TRBD1 on 5 matching bases. V lost 2 bases, J lost 5 bases, and 9 bases lay in between. This CDR3 contains 13 residues. Germline loops: CDR1 SGHTA, CDR2 FQGNSA. CDR3 sequence: CASSLRGTETQYF. The DNA of the CDR3 is TGTGCCAGCAGCTTAAGGGGCACGGAGACCCAGTACTTC.

This clonotype was picked up many times. The V gene is TRBV29-1, the J gene TRBJ2-7; D may be TRBD2 (5 bases). This CDR3 is 13 amino acids long. Trimming shortened V by 3 bases and J by 6 bases, and 15 bases separated the two germline ends. Germline lookup yields CDR1 SQVTM and CDR2 ANQGSEA. The CDR3 loop reads CSVDSDSSFEQYF. In DNA form, the CDR3 reads TGCAGCGTTGACTCGGACTCGTCTTTCGAGCAGTACTTC.

This clonotype occurred many times. V gene TRBV5-1 combines with J gene TRBJ2-1; D gene uncertain. Per the germline V gene, CDR1 is SGHRS and CDR2 is YFSETQ. CDR3 length: 13 residues. The V gene lost 2 bases and the J gene lost 3 bases, with 6 bases spanning the gap. The CDR3 sequence is CASSFPYYNEQFF. As DNA, the CDR3 is TGCGCCAGCAGCTTCCCTTACTACAATGAGCAGTTCTTC.

This clonotype was seen only a few times. The CDR3, as DNA: TGTGCCAGCAGCATACAGGTGTTGCCCACAGATACGCAGTATTTT. This gives the protein CASSIQVLPTDTQYF. The rearrangement uses TRBV7-9 and TRBJ2-3; maybe TRBD1 (5 bases). This CDR3 region has 15 residues. The V end lost 5 bases, the J end lost 2 bases, and 14 bases lay between the germline ends. Germline CDR1 reads SEHNR; CDR2 reads FQNEAQ (reference sequence).

There are a few counts of this clonotype. J is TRBJ2-7 and V is TRBV10-3; TRBD1 aligns across 10 bases. This CDR3 contains 15 residues. Germline assignment: CDR1 ENHRY and CDR2 SYGVKD. The junction had 5 bases not matched to a gene; V was cut back by 6 bases and J by 0 bases. This CDR3 reads CAIRRQGASSYEQYF. The CDR3 region has the DNA TGTGCCATCAGAAGACAGGGGGCTAGCTCCTACGAGCAGTACTTC.

This chain joins TRBV15 and TRBJ1-2; tentative D call: TRBD1 (5 bases). Looked up from germline, CDR1 is LNHNV and CDR2 is YYDKDF (reference sequence). This CDR3 is built from 16 residues. V lost 1 base and J lost 4, with 16 bases in between. The CDR3 reads CATSRVHGGMGYGYTF. The CDR3 DNA sequence: TGTGCCACCAGCAGAGTCCATGGGGGGATGGGCTATGGCTACACCTTC.

There are many counts of this clonotype. The gene calls are TRBV5-6 and TRBJ1-1; D is unclear. CDR3 length: 15 amino acids. V lost 4 bases, J lost 2 bases, and 15 bases lay in between. Germline CDR1 is SGHDT and CDR2 is YYEEEE. CDR3 sequence: CASSRSGIRNTEAFF. CDR3 DNA: TGTGCCAGCAGCCGGAGCGGGATCCGAAACACTGAAGCTTTCTTT.

This clonotype has ten or more counts. The chain has TRBV20-1 and TRBJ2-5; TRBD1 or TRBD2 may be the D gene (5 bases each). The V gene lost 4 bases and the J gene lost 5 bases, with 23 bases spanning the gap. CDR1 is DFQATT and CDR2 is SNEGSKA in the germline V gene (reference sequence). The CDR3 is 16 residues long. The chain's CDR3 is CSAKAPSRGVGETQYF. CDR3 DNA sequence: TGCAGTGCTAAAGCCCCTTCACGAGGGGTGGGGGAGACCCAGTACTTC.

This clonotype came up many times. This chain joins TRBV5-1 and TRBJ2-1, with 9 nucleotides matching TRBD2. V lost 0 bases to trimming and J lost 9 bases; unmatched junction nucleotides: 7. This CDR3 region has 15 residues. Germline CDR1 reads SGHRS; CDR2 reads YFSETQ. The CDR3 sequence is CASSLASGVFGEQFF. CDR3 bases: TGCGCCAGCAGCTTGGCTAGCGGGGTCTTTGGTGAGCAGTTCTTC.

This clonotype was seen at least ten times. The chain carries TRBV20-1 and TRBJ1-4; possible D gene TRBD1, 5 bases. CDR1 and CDR2 from the germline V gene are DFQATT and SNEGSKA (reference sequence). This CDR3 comprises 14 residues. V gave up 1 base and J gave up 11 bases, with 17 bases separating them. CDR3 protein: CSARAGAGQGKLFF. CDR3 DNA sequence: TGCAGTGCTAGAGCTGGGGCCGGGCAGGGTAAACTGTTTTTT.

This clonotype was seen repeatedly, ten times or more. The genes are TRBV7-3 and TRBJ2-3; D unresolved. Deletions cut 1 base from V and 0 bases from J, with 8 bases between. Germline CDR1 reads SGHTA; CDR2 reads FQGTGA. The CDR3 has 15 residues. CDR3 coding DNA: TGTGCCAGCAGCTTAATCGGTATAAGCACAGATACGCAGTATTTT. It translates to CASSLIGISTDTQYF.

This clonotype has only a few counts. V usage is TRBV5-1 and J usage is TRBJ2-7; TRBD1 aligns across 7 bases. J lost 2 bases, V lost 5 bases, and 7 bases had no gene match. Germline V gene sequence: CDR1 SGHRS, CDR2 YFSETQ. The CDR3 length is 14 residues. Written as DNA, the CDR3 is TGCGCCAGCAGGTTTCCAGGGGGAGCCTACGAGCAGTACTTC. Protein product: CASRFPGGAYEQYF.

This clonotype was seen ten or more times. The V and J genes are TRBV9 and TRBJ2-7; no reliable D call. V gave up 0 bases and J gave up 5 bases, with 9 bases separating them. There are 13 residues in the CDR3. From germline, CDR1 is SGDLS and CDR2 YYNGEE. CDR3 amino acids: CASSVGSGHEQYF. In DNA, the CDR3 is TGTGCCAGCAGCGTAGGTTCGGGTCACGAGCAGTACTTC.

This clonotype has ten or more counts. The CDR3 spells CASSPGLPKGELFF. DNA of the CDR3: TGTGCCAGCAGCCCGGGACTTCCAAAGGGGGAGCTGTTTTTT. V usage is TRBV7-9 and J usage is TRBJ2-2; tentative D call: TRBD2 (6 bases). CDR3 length: 14 residues. The V gene's germline CDR1 is SEHNR and CDR2 FQNEAQ (reference sequence). The V gene lost 5 bases and the J gene lost 8 bases, with 15 bases spanning the gap.

Remarks on this clonotype: This sequence may be a read error, since a much larger clone differs from it by one base. The gene calls are TRBV20-1 and TRBJ1-1; weak D call: TRBD1 (5 bases). Trimming removed 4 bases from V and 13 bases from J, with 28 bases in between. The length of the CDR3 is 15 residues. CDR1 and CDR2 from the germline V gene are DFQATT and SNEGSKA (reference sequence). The DNA of the CDR3 is TGCAGTGCTATCCGCGGTATCTGGGAAAGGGAGGGGTTTTTCTTT. It encodes CSAIRGIWEREGFFF.

V and J are TRBV7-3 and TRBJ2-1, with 8 bases identical to TRBD2. V dropped 5 bases and J dropped 2; count of bases not matched to a gene: 5. This CDR3 is built from 15 residues. Germline V gene data show CDR1 as SGHTA and CDR2 as FQGTGA. The CDR3 loop reads CASSTSGGPYNEQFF. The CDR3 DNA is TGTGCCAGCAGCACCAGCGGGGGCCCCTACAATGAGCAGTTCTTC. Based on the CDR3 plus reference TRBV7-3 and TRBJ2-1, the full variable domain is GAGVSQTPSNKVTEKGKYVELRCDPISGHTALYWYRQSLGQGPEFLIYFQGTGAADDSGLPNDRFFAVRPEGSVSTLKIQRTERGDSAVYLCASSTSGGPYNEQFFGPGTRLTVL.

This clonotype was seen repeatedly, ten times or more. The V and J genes are TRBV5-1 and TRBJ2-7; 10 nucleotides agree with TRBD2. This CDR3 is built from 15 residues. Germline lookup yields CDR1 SGHRS and CDR2 YFSETQ. The V segment lost 5 bases and the J segment 3 bases; nucleotides outside the gene matches: 8. CDR3 sequence: CASRLERGGLYEQYF. The CDR3 region has the DNA TGCGCCAGCAGGCTAGAGCGGGGGGGCCTCTACGAGCAGTACTTC.

This clonotype was detected ten times or more. CDR3 DNA sequence: TGCAGCGTTGGGACTAGTTACAATGAGCAGTTCTTC. Its translation is CSVGTSYNEQFF. The chain employs TRBV29-1 and TRBJ2-1; 7 bases line up with TRBD2. This CDR3 has 12 amino acids. With V trimmed by 4 bases and J by 4 bases, 1 base remained unmatched. Germline V gene sequence: CDR1 SQVTM, CDR2 ANQGSEA.

This clonotype was seen a few times. The V and J genes are TRBV19 and TRBJ2-2, with D perhaps TRBD1 or TRBD2 (5 bases each). The V end was cut by 0 bases, the J end by 1 base, with 15 bases between. The CDR3 covers 18 residues. CDR1 is LNHDA and CDR2 is SQIVND in the germline V gene (reference sequence). The CDR3: CASSIDHPWGKNTGELFF. The CDR3 bases are TGTGCCAGTAGTATAGATCATCCCTGGGGGAAGAACACCGGGGAGCTGTTTTTT. The variable domain in full, with the rest retrieved from reference TRBV19 and TRBJ2-2, is DGGITQSPKYLFRKEGQNVTLSCEQNLNHDAMYWYRQDPGQGLRLIYYSQIVNDFQKGDIAEGYSVSREKKESFPLTVTSAQKNPTAFYLCASSIDHPWGKNTGELFFGEGSRLTVL.

This clonotype was observed at least ten times. The V gene is TRBV12-3 or TRBV12-4, the J gene TRBJ2-5, with 7 nucleotides matching TRBD1. The CDR3 consists of 13 residues. The V gene end was trimmed by 5 bases and the J gene end by 4 bases; junction bases not matched to a gene: 4. CDR3 nucleotides: TGTGCCAGCAGTCCGGACAGGATAGAGACCCAGTACTTC. It encodes CASSPDRIETQYF.

Ten or more counts support this clonotype. The rearrangement links TRBV25-1 to TRBJ1-2; D is unresolved. Germline V gene lookup returns CDR1 MGHDK and CDR2 SYGVNS. V lost 7 bases to trimming and J lost 3 bases, with 12 bases between them. The CDR3 runs to 13 residues. The CDR3 spells CASKGGSYYGYTF. In DNA form, the CDR3 reads TGTGCCAGCAAAGGTGGAAGCTACTATGGCTACACCTTC.